These 4 T cell receptor beta chains were sequenced from one sample in a study of graft-versus-host responses after intestinal transplantation. These receptors have no known antigen. Sequenced by immunoSEQ multiplex PCR; TCRdb stores in-frame clones only, minus some. The profile covers approximately 82,000 clones, with approximately 92% appearing a single time and 1.1% taken by the ten largest. This material consisted of unstimulated CD8+ T cells sorted from spleen or lymph node cells, taken before transplant. These receptors were obtained from a human donor who was the organ donor for an intestinal transplant.

The chain is built from TRBV28 and TRBJ2-7, with TRBD2 identical over 11 bases. The CDR3 is made up of 17 amino acids. V lost 3 bases to trimming and J lost 0 bases; unmatched junction nucleotides: 7. The V gene's germline CDR1 is MDHEN and CDR2 SYDVKM. CDR3 protein: CASSFRGGLAGSYEQYF. In DNA form, the CDR3 reads TGTGCCAGCAGTTTCCGGGGTGGACTAGCGGGCTCCTACGAGCAGTACTTC. The full variable domain, in which reference TRBV28 and TRBJ2-7 provide the parts outside the CDR3, is DVKVTQSSRYLVKRTGEKVFLECVQDMDHENMFWYRQDPGLGLRLIYFSYDVKMKEKGDIPEGYSVSREKKERFSLILESASTNQTSMYLCASSFRGGLAGSYEQYFGPGTRLTVT.

The chain combines TRBV13 with TRBJ2-5; 7 bases align to TRBD1. Germline V gene sequence: CDR1 PRHDT, CDR2 FYEKMQ (reference sequence). Trimming cost V 0 bases and J 2 bases; bases outside gene matches: 9. CDR3 length equals 17 residues. The CDR3 sequence is CASSLGGTGATQETQYF. CDR3 nucleotides: TGTGCCAGCAGCTTAGGGGGCACAGGGGCTACACAAGAGACCCAGTACTTC. Filled out from reference TRBV13 and TRBJ2-5, the complete variable domain reads AAGVIQSPRHLIKEKRETATLKCYPIPRHDTVYWYQQGPGQDPQFLISFYEKMQSDKGSIPDRFSAQQFSDYHSELNMSSLELGDSALYFCASSLGGTGATQETQYFGPGTRLLVL.

V usage is TRBV27 and J usage is TRBJ2-1; 9 bases match TRBD2. Per the germline V gene, CDR1 is MNHEY and CDR2 is SMNVEV (reference sequence). This CDR3 contains 15 residues. After removal of 2 bases from V and 2 bases from J, the junction contained 1 base not matched to a gene. CDR3 region: CASSLGLAPYNEQFF. The CDR3 nucleotides are TGTGCCAGCAGTTTAGGACTAGCGCCCTACAATGAGCAGTTCTTC.

This chain joins TRBV4-2 and TRBJ2-1; 9 nucleotides line up with TRBD2. The CDR3 extends over 16 amino acids. From germline, CDR1 is LGHNA and CDR2 YNFKEQ. J was trimmed by 8 bases and V by 7 bases; bases with no gene match: 15. The CDR3 protein is CASTTSLAGSRDEQFF. The CDR3 DNA sequence: TGTGCCAGCACGACCTCGCTAGCGGGGTCTAGGGATGAGCAGTTCTTC.